This T cell receptor beta chain was sequenced for a study of beta chain features in type 1 diabetes. Between the trimmed V and J ends, which lost 5 bases and 4 bases, there was a span of 11 bases. Germline V gene sequence: CDR1 SGHTA, CDR2 FQGNSA. This CDR3 is built from 13 residues. Once sorted, every population was more than 98% pure. The study reverse transcribed the entire isolated RNA, so it sequenced expressed TCRB transcripts. This table comes from immunoSEQ multiplex PCR, and its TCRdb copy is limited to in-frame clones, with some not included. The table has fewer than 300,000 clones, around 21% seen once. Study-wide results and limits: The analysis here could not establish whether HLA type shapes TCRB rearrangement. For Type 1 diabetes patients, all four CD4+ subsets carried TCRB CDR3s that were moderately but significantly shorter.

This clone showed up just a few times. The antigen is not known. This chain joins TRBV7-2 and TRBJ2-5; tentatively, D is TRBD1 (6 bases). This TCR came from a woman aged 40-49 years with type 1 diabetes. Sequencing used naive CD4+ T cells from blood. DNA for the CDR3: TGTGCCAGCAGCCTTAACAGGGCAGAGACCCAGTACTTC. Encoded protein: CASSLNRAETQYF.